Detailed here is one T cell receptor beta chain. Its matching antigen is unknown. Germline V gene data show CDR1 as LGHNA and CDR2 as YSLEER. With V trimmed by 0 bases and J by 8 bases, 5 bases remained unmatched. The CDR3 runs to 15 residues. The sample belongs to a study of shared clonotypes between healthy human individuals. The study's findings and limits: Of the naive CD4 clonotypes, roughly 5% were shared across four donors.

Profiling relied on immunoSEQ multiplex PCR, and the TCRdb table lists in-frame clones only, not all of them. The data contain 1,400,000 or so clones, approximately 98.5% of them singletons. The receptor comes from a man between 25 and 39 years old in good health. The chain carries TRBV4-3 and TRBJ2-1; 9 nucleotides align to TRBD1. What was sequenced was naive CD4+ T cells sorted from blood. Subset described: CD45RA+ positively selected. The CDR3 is CASSQEGTGRDEQFF. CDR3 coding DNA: TGCGCCAGCAGCCAAGAAGGGACAGGGAGGGATGAGCAGTTCTTC.